The next 26 T cell receptor beta chains were all read from a single sample in a study of blood T cell repertoires in COVID-19. Using immunoSEQ multiplex PCR, the repertoire was profiled, and TCRdb retains in-frame clones only, with some absent. The sample contains 20,000 to 25,000 clones, 86% of which appear only once. Material: peripheral blood. The receptor source for this set is a middle-aged man with active COVID-19.

This chain links TRBV5-1 with TRBJ2-5, with 11 bases matching TRBD2. The trim removed 4 bases at V and 3 bases at J, leaving 2 bases unmatched. The CDR3 runs 14 residues. Germline V gene lookup returns CDR1 SGHRS and CDR2 YFSETQ. In DNA, the CDR3 is TGCGCCAGCAGCGGGACTAGCGGTGAAGAGACCCAGTACTTC. Translation gives CASSGTSGEETQYF.

This chain uses TRBV5-1 with TRBJ2-3; a possible D gene is TRBD1 (6 bases). V lost 4 bases to trimming and J lost 2 bases, with 11 bases between them. This CDR3 spans 14 amino acids. Germline V gene sequence: CDR1 SGHRS, CDR2 YFSETQ. This CDR3 is CASSPTGPTDTQYF. CDR3 bases: TGCGCCAGCAGCCCGACAGGACCCACAGATACGCAGTATTTT.

This chain connects TRBV30 to TRBJ1-2; 8 nucleotides align to TRBD1. The CDR3 sequence is 13 residues long. The germline V gene encodes CDR1 GTSNPN and CDR2 SVGIG (reference sequence). The ends lost 0 bases at V and 4 bases at J; junction bases unmatched: 1. CDR3 sequence: CAWSVTGGYGYTF. In nucleotides, the CDR3 is TGTGCCTGGAGTGTAACAGGGGGCTATGGCTACACCTTC.

This clone was seen more than once but under ten times. The rearrangement joins TRBV5-4 to TRBJ1-6; 11 bases map to TRBD1. The CDR3 consists of 16 residues. Trimming cost V 4 bases and J 8 bases; bases outside gene matches: 8. Germline CDR1 reads SGHNT; CDR2 reads YYREEE (reference sequence). For the CDR3, the DNA is TGTGCCAGCAGCCCCCGACTGGGACAGGGGGATTCACCCCTCCACTTT. Amino acid sequence: CASSPRLGQGDSPLHF.

On this clone: The same CDR3 is also encoded by other DNA sequences in this sample. V and J are TRBV19 and TRBJ1-6, with TRBD1 as a possible D gene (5 bases). The CDR3 is made up of 15 amino acids. V was trimmed by 3 bases and J by 9 bases, leaving 15 bases between them. Germline assignment: CDR1 LNHDA and CDR2 SQIVND (reference sequence). The CDR3 DNA follows: TGTGCCAGTAGTATTGAAAGGAGGGGACGTTCACCCCTCCACTTT. Translation: CASSIERRGRSPLHF.

The chain links TRBV11-2 to TRBJ2-7; 7 bases fit TRBD1. Trimming at V came to 5 bases and at J to 3 bases, leaving 7 bases not matched to a gene. Germline-derived CDR1 and CDR2 are SGHAT and FQNNGV. This CDR3 region has 14 residues. CDR3 bases: TGTGCCAGCAGCCGATTACAGGGGAACTACGAGCAGTACTTC. This gives the protein CASSRLQGNYEQYF.

This clone was counted a single time. The V gene is TRBV6-5, the J gene TRBJ2-7; D is unresolved. The CDR3 is 12 amino acids. The V end lost 6 bases, the J end lost 6 bases, and 12 bases lay between the germline ends. Per germline, CDR1 MNHEY and CDR2 SVGAGI. The CDR3 is CASSEIFSEQYF. The DNA of the CDR3 is TGTGCCAGCAGCGAGATCTTCTCCGAGCAGTACTTC.

The chain joins TRBV7-2 to TRBJ2-5, with a possible D match to TRBD1 (5 bases). The CDR3 runs 13 residues. Trimming stripped 4 bases from V and 4 bases from J, with 10 bases between. Germline values: CDR1 SGHTA, CDR2 FQGNSA. The CDR3 region is CASSSRQLETQYF. DNA of the CDR3: TGTGCCAGCAGCTCCAGACAGTTAGAGACCCAGTACTTC.

The chain uses TRBV19 and TRBJ2-1; TRBD2 matches at 8 bases. V lost 5 bases to trimming and J lost 2 bases; unmatched junction nucleotides: 2. The V gene's germline CDR1 is LNHDA and CDR2 SQIVND (reference sequence). The CDR3 length is 14 residues. DNA for the CDR3: TGTGCCAGTAGTCCGGGGGGGGCCTACAATGAGCAGTTCTTC. Its translation: CASSPGGAYNEQFF.

A single count supports this clone. V gene TRBV5-1 combines with J gene TRBJ1-2; TRBD1 agrees at 9 bases. V dropped 0 bases and J dropped 6; count of bases not matched to a gene: 6. Germline V gene data show CDR1 as SGHRS and CDR2 as YFSETQ. This CDR3 is 15 amino acids long. Here the CDR3 DNA reads TGCGCCAGCAGCTTGGAGGGACAGGGTCTTGATGGCTACACCTTC. This sequence encodes CASSLEGQGLDGYTF.

The chain uses TRBV11-2 and TRBJ1-3; D gene ambiguous. The length of the CDR3 is 13 residues. The ends were cut back, 6 bases at V and 3 bases at J, with 9 bases in the middle. Per the germline V gene, CDR1 is SGHAT and CDR2 is FQNNGV. The CDR3 nucleotides are TGTGCCAGCAGACCCCTCAGTGGAAACACCATATATTTT. This codes for CASRPLSGNTIYF.

The chain is built from TRBV7-9 and TRBJ1-4, with D tentatively TRBD1 (6 bases). Germline V gene sequence: CDR1 SEHNR, CDR2 FQNEAQ (reference sequence). V was cut by 5 bases and J by 5 bases, with 18 bases left in between. The CDR3 sequence is 16 residues long. CDR3 amino acids: CASSKGEWTENEKLFF. The CDR3 bases are TGTGCCAGCAGCAAGGGGGAGTGGACAGAAAATGAAAAACTGTTTTTT.

This chain uses TRBV5-6 with TRBJ2-7; no clear D. The V end lost 0 bases, the J end lost 5 bases, and 12 bases lay between the germline ends. This CDR3 is built from 14 residues. From germline, CDR1 is SGHDT and CDR2 YYEEEE. CDR3 protein: CASSLEPLMHEQYF. CDR3 sequence (DNA): TGTGCCAGCAGCTTGGAACCCCTAATGCACGAGCAGTACTTC.

The rearrangement uses TRBV15 and TRBJ2-5; perhaps TRBD1 as D (6 bases). The CDR3 spans 14 residues. Trimming cost V 3 bases and J 2 bases, with 10 bases left between them. CDR1 and CDR2 (germline): LNHNV, YYDKDF (reference sequence). The DNA of the CDR3 is TGTGCCACCAGCAGTATCAGGGGTCAAGAGACCCAGTACTTC. It translates to CATSSIRGQETQYF.

V and J are TRBV12-3 or TRBV12-4 and TRBJ1-2; D possibly corresponds to TRBD1 (6 bases). CDR3 length: 13 amino acids. Trimming left V 7 bases short and J 4 bases short, with 13 bases between. DNA of the CDR3: TGTGCCAGCACCTGGGGGGGGGCCTATGGCTACACCTTC. Translating it yields CASTWGGAYGYTF.

The CDR3 here is CASSLVVYNSPLHF. Here the CDR3 DNA reads TGTGCCAGCAGCTTAGTAGTCTATAATTCACCCCTCCACTTT. The chain is built from TRBV7-2 and TRBJ1-6; D unresolved. Trimming stripped 1 base from V and 3 bases from J, with 4 bases between. The V gene's germline CDR1 is SGHTA and CDR2 FQGNSA. The CDR3 is 14 amino acids.

The chain links TRBV10-1 to TRBJ2-7; D perhaps matches TRBD1 (7 bases). This CDR3 is built from 16 residues. Trimming took 0 bases from V and 2 from J, leaving 14 bases between them. Germline V CDR1 and CDR2: WNHNN, SYGVQD (reference sequence). The CDR3 DNA reads as TGCGCCAGCAGTGAGTCGAAGGAGGGGGCCACCTACGAGCAGTACTTC. Translating gives CASSESKEGATYEQYF.

This chain uses TRBV6-1 with TRBJ1-1, with a weak D call TRBD1 (6 bases). The V end lost 5 bases, the J end lost 6 bases, and 16 bases lay between the germline ends. Germline V gene data show CDR1 as MNHNS and CDR2 as SASEGT. The CDR3 contains 14 residues. The CDR3 DNA sequence: TGTGCCAGCAGTAGCCAGGGGACCTCTGCTGAAGCTTTCTTT. Translation: CASSSQGTSAEAFF.

The J gene is TRBJ2-3, the V gene TRBV7-8; 8 bases align to TRBD2. This CDR3 comprises 17 residues. With V trimmed by 5 bases and J by 0 bases, 10 bases remained unmatched. Germline CDR1 SGHVS, CDR2 FQNEAQ. The CDR3 nucleotides read TGTGCCAGCAGCCCCAATGCGGGGGGAGCTAGCACAGATACGCAGTATTTT. This codes for CASSPNAGGASTDTQYF.

The rearrangement uses TRBV4-3 and TRBJ2-3; 12 positions agree with TRBD2. The CDR3 has 15 residues. Losses at the gene ends were 3 bases for V and 6 bases for J; bases not matched to a gene: 4. Germline CDR1 LGHNA, CDR2 YSLEER. CDR3 DNA: TGCGCCAGCAGCCAGAACCTAGCGGGGGGGGATACGCAGTATTTT. Its protein is CASSQNLAGGDTQYF.

This clone was detected only a few times. This chain uses TRBV2 with TRBJ1-5, with D maybe TRBD1 (6 bases). V was trimmed by 7 bases and J by 7 bases, leaving 20 bases between them. The CDR3 runs to 15 residues. Germline-derived CDR1 and CDR2 are SNHLY and FYNNEI. The CDR3 bases are TGTGCCAGCACCTCCGAGGGGGTTGGAGAACAGCCCCAGCATTTT. Its translation is CASTSEGVGEQPQHF. The whole variable domain, filled in from reference TRBV2 and TRBJ1-5, reads EPEVTQTPSHQVTQMGQEVILRCVPISNHLYFYWYRQILGQKVEFLVSFYNNEISEKSEIFDDQFSVERPDGSNFTLKIRSTKLEDSAMYFCASTSEGVGEQPQHFGDGTRLSIL.

The chain combines TRBV2 with TRBJ2-2; TRBD2 matches 7 bases. The CDR3 spans 14 residues. Germline V gene sequence: CDR1 SNHLY, CDR2 FYNNEI. The V segment lost 10 bases and the J segment 3 bases; nucleotides outside the gene matches: 8. CDR3 nucleotide sequence: TGTGCCACCAAGGCGAGCGGGGACACCGGGGAGCTGTTTTTT. Its protein product is CATKASGDTGELFF.

The V gene is TRBV30, the J gene TRBJ1-4; 11 bases line up with TRBD1. CDR1 and CDR2 (germline): GTSNPN, SVGIG (reference sequence). The V segment lost 7 bases and the J segment 4 bases; nucleotides outside the gene matches: 8. The CDR3 runs 15 residues. The CDR3 here is CASLDRGLDNEKLFF. The DNA of the CDR3 is TGTGCCTCTTTGGACAGGGGGCTTGATAATGAAAAACTGTTTTTT.

The rearrangement uses TRBV6-2 or TRBV6-3 and TRBJ2-5, with a tentative D call TRBD2 (5 bases). The V gene's germline CDR1 is MNHEY and CDR2 SVGEGT. CDR3 length: 14 amino acids. Trimming removed 5 bases from V and 1 base from J, with 11 bases in between. CDR3 protein: CASSTRTAQETQYF. CDR3 DNA: TGTGCCAGCAGTACAAGGACTGCCCAAGAGACCCAGTACTTC.

This chain uses TRBV2 with TRBJ1-1, with TRBD1 as a possible D gene (5 bases). There are 11 residues in the CDR3. CDR1 and CDR2 from the germline V gene are SNHLY and FYNNEI. The ends were cut back, 6 bases at V and 4 bases at J, with 6 bases in the middle. CDR3 sequence reads: CASRGGTEAFF. DNA for the CDR3: TGTGCCAGCAGGGGGGGCACTGAAGCTTTCTTT.

This clone was found once. The chain joins TRBV7-9 to TRBJ1-2, with TRBD1 matching over 8 bases. Trimming took 5 bases from V and 6 from J; bases not matched to a gene: 11. This CDR3 contains 15 residues. Germline V gives CDR1 SEHNR, CDR2 FQNEAQ (reference sequence). CDR3 loop: CASSGVGQGLNGYTF. The CDR3 DNA reads TGTGCCAGCAGCGGCGTAGGACAGGGTTTGAATGGCTACACCTTC.